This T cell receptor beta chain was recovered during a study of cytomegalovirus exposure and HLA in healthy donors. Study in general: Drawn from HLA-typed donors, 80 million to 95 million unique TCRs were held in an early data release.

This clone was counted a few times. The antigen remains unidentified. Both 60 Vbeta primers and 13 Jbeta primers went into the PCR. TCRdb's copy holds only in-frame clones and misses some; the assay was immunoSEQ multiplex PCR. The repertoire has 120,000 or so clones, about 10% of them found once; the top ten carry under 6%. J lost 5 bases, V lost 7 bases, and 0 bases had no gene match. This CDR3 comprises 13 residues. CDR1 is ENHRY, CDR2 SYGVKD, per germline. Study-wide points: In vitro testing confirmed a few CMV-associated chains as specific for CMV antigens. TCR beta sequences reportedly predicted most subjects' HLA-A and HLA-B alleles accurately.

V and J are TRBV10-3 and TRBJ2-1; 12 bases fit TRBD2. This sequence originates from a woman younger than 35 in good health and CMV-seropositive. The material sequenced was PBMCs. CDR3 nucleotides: TGTGCCATCACTAGCGGGAGGGACAATGAGCAGTTCTTC. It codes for CAITSGRDNEQFF.